The 9 T cell receptor beta chains reported below all come from one sample, sequenced in a study of cytotoxic CD8 clonotypes in ibrutinib-treated CLL. Produced via immunoSEQ multiplex PCR; TCRdb's table is partial and in-frame only. The sample carries 160,000 or so clones, less than 85% recorded once. This specimen was PBMCs, taken after 24 months of ibrutinib treatment. The receptors here all came from a human donor with chronic lymphocytic leukemia.

The CDR3 DNA is TGTGCCAGCAGTGAAGCGCGGCGGGCCTACAATGAGCAGTTCTTC. Encoded protein: CASSEARRAYNEQFF. The chain recombines TRBV6-1 with TRBJ2-1; D is perhaps TRBD2 (5 bases). The V end lost 0 bases, the J end lost 2 bases, and 8 bases lay between the germline ends. Germline CDR1 reads MNHNS; CDR2 reads SASEGT. The CDR3 has 15 amino acids.

The chain is built from TRBV2 and TRBJ1-5; a weak D match, TRBD1 (5 bases). The CDR3 length is 15 residues. V was trimmed by 3 bases and J by 0 bases, leaving 9 bases between them. CDR1 is SNHLY, CDR2 FYNNEI, per germline. DNA for the CDR3: TGTGCCAGCAGTGAGAGGGGTTATAGCAATCAGCCCCAGCATTTT. Translated, it gives CASSERGYSNQPQHF. Combining the CDR3 with reference TRBV2 and TRBJ1-5 gives the whole variable domain EPEVTQTPSHQVTQMGQEVILRCVPISNHLYFYWYRQILGQKVEFLVSFYNNEISEKSEIFDDQFSVERPDGSNFTLKIRSTKLEDSAMYFCASSERGYSNQPQHFGDGTRLSIL.

The J gene is TRBJ1-5, the V gene TRBV30; 8 nucleotides align to TRBD1. This CDR3 comprises 13 residues. Germline V CDR1 and CDR2: GTSNPN, SVGIG (reference sequence). V was clipped by 4 bases and J by 2 bases; unmatched bases: 1. This chain's CDR3 is CAWNRGGNQPQHF. In DNA form, the CDR3 reads TGTGCCTGGAACAGGGGGGGCAATCAGCCCCAGCATTTT.

This sequence joins TRBV10-3 and TRBJ1-2, with D unresolved. CDR3 length: 13 amino acids. CDR1 and CDR2 (germline): ENHRY, SYGVKD. The V end lost 0 bases, the J end lost 4 bases, and 6 bases lay between the germline ends. The CDR3 region is CAISESPPYGYTF. The CDR3 DNA is TGTGCCATCAGTGAGTCGCCGCCCTATGGCTACACCTTC.

The chain uses TRBV5-1 and TRBJ2-1; possibly TRBD1 for D (5 bases). V lost 4 bases and J 5 bases, leaving 10 bases between the germline ends. CDR3 length equals 13 residues. From germline, CDR1 is SGHRS and CDR2 YFSETQ. This CDR3 reads CASSPGQHNEQFF. DNA of the CDR3: TGCGCCAGCAGCCCCGGACAACACAATGAGCAGTTCTTC.

DNA for the CDR3: TGTGCCAGCAGTGGGACTAGCGGAGTCACAGATACGCAGTATTTT. This codes for CASSGTSGVTDTQYF. This sequence joins TRBV6-4 and TRBJ2-3; TRBD2 agrees at 10 bases. With V trimmed by 4 bases and J by 2 bases, 3 bases remained unmatched. Germline V CDR1 and CDR2: MRHNA, SNTAGT. The CDR3 sequence is 15 residues long.

V and J are TRBV6-6 and TRBJ2-1, with TRBD1 matching over 7 bases. Germline CDR1 reads MNHNY; CDR2 reads SVGAGI (reference sequence). The ends lost 7 bases at V and 0 bases at J; junction bases unmatched: 9. CDR3 size: 16 residues. CDR3 loop: CASKRGGLYSYNEQFF. The CDR3 DNA reads as TGTGCCAGCAAACGAGGGGGCCTATACTCCTACAATGAGCAGTTCTTC.

This chain links TRBV2 with TRBJ2-3, with D tentatively TRBD2 (5 bases). The CDR3 has 13 amino acids. With 4 bases removed from V and 4 bases from J, the gap between germline ends came to 9 bases. Germline CDR1 and CDR2: SNHLY and FYNNEI. The CDR3: CASSVLASDTQYF. CDR3 DNA sequence: TGTGCCAGCAGTGTTCTAGCCTCAGATACGCAGTATTTT.

J is TRBJ2-2 and V is TRBV7-2, with 8 bases aligning to TRBD2. Looked up from germline, CDR1 is SGHTA and CDR2 is FQGNSA. This CDR3 comprises 14 residues. Trimming cost V 5 bases and J 4 bases; bases outside gene matches: 3. The CDR3 protein is CASSLGGATGELFF. CDR3 nucleotide sequence: TGTGCCAGCAGCCTCGGGGGGGCCACCGGGGAGCTGTTTTTT.